Presented here are 29 T cell receptor beta chains from one specimen sequenced in a study of control samples from healthy donors and cancer patients. This table comes from immunoSEQ multiplex PCR, and its TCRdb copy is limited to in-frame clones, with some not included. Among 400,000 to 500,000 clones listed, 80% to 95% were seen once. Sequenced: PBMCs. These receptors were obtained from a man aged 35 to 55 with head and neck cancer.

J is TRBJ1-2 and V is TRBV6-2 or TRBV6-3, with a tentative D call TRBD1 (5 bases). Trimming left V 5 bases short and J 5 bases short, with 12 bases between. Germline V gene data show CDR1 as MNHEY and CDR2 as SVGEGT. This CDR3 comprises 13 residues. This CDR3 reads CASSNRRGYGYTF. The CDR3 DNA sequence: TGTGCCAGCAGTAACCGCCGGGGGTATGGCTACACCTTC.

The chain has TRBV9 and TRBJ1-2, with D possibly being TRBD1 (5 bases). Germline V CDR1 and CDR2: SGDLS, YYNGEE. The CDR3 runs to 15 residues. Between the trimmed V and J ends, which lost 0 bases and 4 bases, there was a span of 13 bases. The CDR3 DNA reads as TGTGCCAGCAGCGTAGATAGGAGACAGAGCTATGGCTACACCTTC. Encoded protein: CASSVDRRQSYGYTF. The full variable domain, completed using reference TRBV9 and TRBJ1-2, is DSGVTQTPKHLITATGQRVTLRCSPRSGDLSVYWYQQSLDQGLQFLIQYYNGEERAKGNILERFSAQQFPDLHSELNLSSLELGDSALYFCASSVDRRQSYGYTFGSGTRLTVV.

This sequence joins TRBV5-5 and TRBJ2-7; no reliable D call. The length of the CDR3 is 15 residues. V lost 0 bases and J lost 0, with 10 bases in between. Germline V CDR1 and CDR2: SGHKS, YYEKEE (reference sequence). The CDR3 loop is CASSLVGSGSYEQYF. CDR3 coding DNA: TGTGCCAGCAGCTTGGTCGGGTCCGGCTCCTACGAGCAGTACTTC.

The count of this clone is one. This chain uses TRBV28 with TRBJ2-7, with 8 bases fitting TRBD1. The V gene's germline CDR1 is MDHEN and CDR2 SYDVKM. J was trimmed by 4 bases and V by 5 bases; bases with no gene match: 10. CDR3 size: 15 residues. The CDR3 spells CASSRPGTGMYEQYF. The CDR3, as DNA: TGTGCCAGCAGTCGCCCCGGGACAGGCATGTACGAGCAGTACTTC.

The chain employs TRBV7-3 and TRBJ2-1, with TRBD2 matching 8 bases. This CDR3 has 14 residues. CDR1 SGHTA and CDR2 FQGTGA come from the germline V gene. Unmatched junction bases numbered 6, after V lost 2 bases and J lost 9 bases. CDR3 amino acids: CASSLAGGVFEQFF. The CDR3 region has the DNA TGTGCCAGCAGCTTAGCGGGGGGCGTTTTTGAGCAGTTCTTC.

The CDR3 bases are TGTGCCAGTACCTCAAGGTCGTATGGCTACACCTTC. Protein product: CASTSRSYGYTF. V and J are TRBV19 and TRBJ1-2; D gene unclear. From germline, CDR1 is LNHDA and CDR2 SQIVND (reference sequence). With 7 bases removed from V and 5 bases from J, the gap between germline ends came to 11 bases. The CDR3 loop spans 12 amino acids. The full variable domain, with the rest looked up from reference TRBV19 and TRBJ1-2, is DGGITQSPKYLFRKEGQNVTLSCEQNLNHDAMYWYRQDPGQGLRLIYYSQIVNDFQKGDIAEGYSVSREKKESFPLTVTSAQKNPTAFYLCASTSRSYGYTFGSGTRLTVV.

This clone was picked up one time. V and J are TRBV29-1 and TRBJ2-7, with 7 bases matching TRBD1. Germline CDR1 and CDR2: SQVTM and ANQGSEA. The CDR3 covers 12 residues. The J segment lost 0 bases and the V segment lost 5 bases, leaving 1 base of the junction unmatched. The CDR3 DNA follows: TGCAGCGTTACAGGGGTCTCCTACGAGCAGTACTTC. Protein sequence: CSVTGVSYEQYF.

This clone was seen more than once but under ten times. This chain joins TRBV27 and TRBJ2-7; D may match TRBD1 or TRBD2 (7 bases each). The CDR3 totals 13 residues. The V gene's germline CDR1 is MNHEY and CDR2 SMNVEV (reference sequence). V gave up 2 bases and J gave up 7 bases, with 12 bases separating them. The DNA of the CDR3 is TGTGCCAGCAGTTTAGGCAGGGGGGGGGAGCAGTACTTC. It specifies CASSLGRGGEQYF.

This chain links TRBV27 with TRBJ2-1; D is perhaps TRBD2 (5 bases). This CDR3 has 16 amino acids. Trimming pared 4 bases from V and 2 bases from J, leaving 15 bases between. Looked up from germline, CDR1 is MNHEY and CDR2 is SMNVEV (reference sequence). CDR3 bases: TGTGCCAGCAGTTATGGTGAAGCGGAGACCTACAATGAGCAGTTCTTC. This translates into CASSYGEAETYNEQFF.

The gene calls are TRBV4-1 and TRBJ2-1, with 8 bases identical to TRBD2. V was pared by 4 bases and J by 1 base, with 6 bases of the junction left unmatched. The CDR3 is 16 residues long. The germline CDR1 and CDR2 sequences are MGHRA and YSYEKL. CDR3 in amino acids: CASSPTGGLSYNEQFF. The CDR3 nucleotides are TGCGCCAGCAGCCCGACGGGGGGGCTTTCCTACAATGAGCAGTTCTTC.

This chain uses TRBV7-3 with TRBJ1-1; TRBD1 agrees at 8 bases. Per the germline V gene, CDR1 is SGHTA and CDR2 is FQGTGA. V lost 0 bases and J lost 0; bases outside the gene matches: 9. This CDR3 is 18 amino acids long. CDR3 in DNA: TGTGCCAGCAGCTTAACCGGGACAGGAGGGTCCATGAACACTGAAGCTTTCTTT. Protein: CASSLTGTGGSMNTEAFF.

The chain is built from TRBV5-1 and TRBJ1-2; 9 nucleotides match TRBD1. The V gene's germline CDR1 is SGHRS and CDR2 YFSETQ. The CDR3 has 13 amino acids. V shed 5 bases and J 8 bases; nucleotides not matched to a gene: 7. This chain's CDR3 is CASRSDRGNGYTF. The CDR3 region has the DNA TGCGCCAGCAGATCGGACAGGGGTAACGGCTACACCTTC. The whole variable domain, remainder taken from reference TRBV5-1 and TRBJ1-2, is KAGVTQTPRYLIKTRGQQVTLSCSPISGHRSVSWYQQTPGQGLQFLFEYFSETQRNKGNFPGRFSGRQFSNSRSEMNVSTLELGDSALYLCASRSDRGNGYTFGSGTRLTVV.

The chain has TRBV28 and TRBJ2-7, with D possibly TRBD1 on 6 matching bases. CDR1 MDHEN and CDR2 SYDVKM come from the germline V gene. With 5 bases removed from V and 1 base from J, the gap between germline ends came to 9 bases. This CDR3 has 13 residues. This CDR3 is CASSIGQSYEQYF. DNA of the CDR3: TGTGCCAGCAGTATCGGACAGTCCTACGAGCAGTACTTC. Together with reference TRBV28 and TRBJ2-7, the CDR3 gives the full variable domain: DVKVTQSSRYLVKRTGEKVFLECVQDMDHENMFWYRQDPGLGLRLIYFSYDVKMKEKGDIPEGYSVSREKKERFSLILESASTNQTSMYLCASSIGQSYEQYFGPGTRLTVT.

V and J are TRBV11-1 and TRBJ2-2; no clear D. Trimming removed 2 bases at V and 0 bases at J, with 4 bases between. CDR1 SGHAT and CDR2 FQDESV come from the germline V gene (reference sequence). CDR3 length: 14 amino acids. The CDR3 loop reads CASSLKANTGELFF. In DNA form, the CDR3 reads TGTGCCAGCAGCTTAAAAGCGAACACCGGGGAGCTGTTTTTT.

This chain uses TRBV9 with TRBJ2-7; 9 nucleotides line up with TRBD2. Germline V gene sequence: CDR1 SGDLS, CDR2 YYNGEE. V lost 4 bases and J lost 0; bases outside the gene matches: 8. The CDR3 has 16 residues. CDR3 sequence (DNA): TGTGCCAGCAGCCCCCTTGGGACTAGCAGCTCCTACGAGCAGTACTTC. Translating it yields CASSPLGTSSSYEQYF.

This chain uses TRBV3-1 (or the pseudogene TRBV3-2) with TRBJ2-7; a possible D gene is TRBD1 (5 bases). This CDR3 has 15 amino acids. Germline CDR1 is LGHDT and CDR2 is YNNKEL (reference sequence). V dropped 4 bases and J dropped 1 base, with 14 bases sitting between them. The CDR3 loop is CASSRVKTASYEQYF. As DNA, the CDR3 is TGTGCCAGCAGCCGGGTGAAGACAGCTTCCTACGAGCAGTACTTC.

V gene TRBV19 combines with J gene TRBJ2-5, with 10 bases lining up with TRBD2. The CDR3 is 14 residues long. The V gene's germline CDR1 is LNHDA and CDR2 SQIVND (reference sequence). The V gene end was trimmed by 4 bases and the J gene end by 4 bases; junction bases not matched to a gene: 3. The CDR3: CASSTTSGIETQYF. The CDR3 bases are TGTGCCAGTAGTACCACTAGCGGGATAGAGACCCAGTACTTC.

The chain couples TRBV12-3 or TRBV12-4 to TRBJ2-7, with D unclear. Trimming shortened V by 7 bases and J by 4 bases, and 14 bases separated the two germline ends. CDR3 length: 13 amino acids. DNA of the CDR3: TGTGCCAGCACCATAGGGCAGAGTTACGAGCAGTACTTC. It specifies CASTIGQSYEQYF.

The chain carries TRBV3-1 (or the pseudogene TRBV3-2) and TRBJ2-3; D uncertain. V lost 3 bases and J lost 6, with 7 bases in between. The CDR3 is made up of 12 amino acids. Germline V gene data show CDR1 as LGHDT and CDR2 as YNNKEL (reference sequence). The CDR3 nucleotides are TGTGCCAGCAGCCATTCTGGGGATACGCAGTATTTT. Encoded protein: CASSHSGDTQYF.

This rearrangement joins TRBV4-1 to TRBJ2-5; 10 bases fit TRBD2. V shed 1 base and J 1 base; nucleotides not matched to a gene: 6. This CDR3 spans 17 amino acids. Per germline, CDR1 MGHRA and CDR2 YSYEKL. The CDR3 DNA reads as TGCGCCAGCAGCCAAGGTACTAGCGGGAAACTCCAAGAGACCCAGTACTTC. Translated, it gives CASSQGTSGKLQETQYF.

This chain joins TRBV29-1 and TRBJ1-2; no definite D call. Trimming shortened V by 3 bases and J by 8 bases, and 10 bases separated the two germline ends. This CDR3 contains 11 residues. Germline V gene data show CDR1 as SQVTM and CDR2 as ANQGSEA. Written as DNA, the CDR3 is TGCAGCGTTGAGTTCGGAGGAGGCTACACCTTC. Encoded protein: CSVEFGGGYTF.

The chain links TRBV14 to TRBJ2-6; D uncertain. The ends were cut back, 3 bases at V and 4 bases at J, with 10 bases in the middle. This CDR3 spans 15 amino acids. Germline CDR1 is SGHDN and CDR2 is FVKESK. The chain's CDR3 is CASSQGFAGANVLTF. Written as DNA, the CDR3 is TGTGCCAGCAGCCAGGGGTTCGCGGGGGCCAACGTCCTGACTTTC.

This sequence joins TRBV5-5 and TRBJ2-1; 7 bases are a match to TRBD2. CDR3 size: 13 residues. The V and J ends lost 0 bases and 14 bases, in that order; junction bases with no gene match: 8. The V gene's germline CDR1 is SGHKS and CDR2 YYEKEE (reference sequence). The CDR3 nucleotides are TGTGCCAGCAGCTTGGACGTCGGGGGGAGAAAGTTCTTC. Translated: CASSLDVGGRKFF.

The chain recombines TRBV11-2 with TRBJ1-3, with D uncertain. Germline V gives CDR1 SGHAT, CDR2 FQNNGV. Trimming removed 5 bases at V and 0 bases at J, with 14 bases between. The CDR3 runs 16 residues. CDR3 region: CASSALGLRSGNTIYF. The CDR3 coding sequence is TGTGCCAGCAGCGCCCTTGGTTTGCGCTCTGGAAACACCATATATTTT.

V usage is TRBV7-3 and J usage is TRBJ2-1, with 7 positions matching TRBD2. Germline V gene data show CDR1 as SGHTA and CDR2 as FQGTGA. The CDR3 spans 16 residues. The V and J ends lost 5 bases and 3 bases, in that order; junction bases with no gene match: 10. CDR3 protein: CASSDLNGGYYNEQFF. CDR3 sequence (DNA): TGTGCCAGCAGCGACCTTAACGGGGGGTACTACAATGAGCAGTTCTTC. The full variable domain, its missing parts supplied by reference TRBV7-3 and TRBJ2-1, is GAGVSQTPSNKVTEKGKYVELRCDPISGHTALYWYRQSLGQGPEFLIYFQGTGAADDSGLPNDRFFAVRPEGSVSTLKIQRTERGDSAVYLCASSDLNGGYYNEQFFGPGTRLTVL.

This chain uses TRBV5-6 with TRBJ1-2; D unresolved. This CDR3 comprises 13 residues. V lost 2 bases to trimming and J lost 3 bases, with 8 bases between them. Germline lookup yields CDR1 SGHDT and CDR2 YYEEEE. CDR3 residues: CASSFGADYGYTF. CDR3 sequence (DNA): TGTGCCAGCAGCTTCGGTGCTGACTATGGCTACACCTTC.

The chain couples TRBV3-1 (or the pseudogene TRBV3-2) to TRBJ2-2, with 9 positions matching TRBD1. From germline, CDR1 is LGHDT and CDR2 YNNKEL (reference sequence). The CDR3 sequence is 17 residues long. V lost 4 bases and J lost 0; bases outside the gene matches: 6. The CDR3 DNA follows: TGTGCCAGCAGCCTGTGGGGGACAGGGACGAACACCGGGGAGCTGTTTTTT. This encodes CASSLWGTGTNTGELFF.

The V gene is TRBV28, the J gene TRBJ2-7; 10 nucleotides match TRBD2. This CDR3 region has 16 residues. Trimming removed 7 bases from V and 4 bases from J; junction bases left unmatched: 13. The germline V gene encodes CDR1 MDHEN and CDR2 SYDVKM. CDR3 region: CASTLGGAGGRYEQYF. DNA for the CDR3: TGTGCCAGCACCCTAGGGGGAGCGGGAGGGCGGTACGAGCAGTACTTC. Full variable domain (missing parts from reference TRBV28 and TRBJ2-7): DVKVTQSSRYLVKRTGEKVFLECVQDMDHENMFWYRQDPGLGLRLIYFSYDVKMKEKGDIPEGYSVSREKKERFSLILESASTNQTSMYLCASTLGGAGGRYEQYFGPGTRLTVT.

This clone occurred a few times. The chain employs TRBV10-2 and TRBJ2-7, with D perhaps TRBD2 (6 bases). V shed 7 bases and J shed 6 bases, with 7 bases lying between them. Germline loops: CDR1 WSHSY, CDR2 SAAADI. The CDR3 contains 10 residues. The DNA of the CDR3 is TGCGCCAGCATGGGGGGCGAGCAGTACTTC. Translating it yields CASMGGEQYF.